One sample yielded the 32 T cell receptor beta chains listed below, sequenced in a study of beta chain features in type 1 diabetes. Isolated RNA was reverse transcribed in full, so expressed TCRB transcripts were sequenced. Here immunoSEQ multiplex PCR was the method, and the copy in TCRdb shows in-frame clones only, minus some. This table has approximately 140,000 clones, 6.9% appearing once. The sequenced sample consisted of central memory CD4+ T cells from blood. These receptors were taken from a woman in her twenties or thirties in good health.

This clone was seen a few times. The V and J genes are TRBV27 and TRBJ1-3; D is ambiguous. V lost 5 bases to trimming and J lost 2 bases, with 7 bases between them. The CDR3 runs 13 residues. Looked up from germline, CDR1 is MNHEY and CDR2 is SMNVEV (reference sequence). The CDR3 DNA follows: TGTGCCAGCAGTCTCCTAGCTGGAAACACCATATATTTT. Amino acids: CASSLLAGNTIYF.

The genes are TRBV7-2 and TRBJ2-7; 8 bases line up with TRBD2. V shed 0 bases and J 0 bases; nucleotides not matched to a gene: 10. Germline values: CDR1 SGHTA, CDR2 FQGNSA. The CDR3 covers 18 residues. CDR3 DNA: TGTGCCAGCAGCTTAGCGCCGACTAGCGCCGCCCTCTCCTACGAGCAGTACTTC. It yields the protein CASSLAPTSAALSYEQYF.

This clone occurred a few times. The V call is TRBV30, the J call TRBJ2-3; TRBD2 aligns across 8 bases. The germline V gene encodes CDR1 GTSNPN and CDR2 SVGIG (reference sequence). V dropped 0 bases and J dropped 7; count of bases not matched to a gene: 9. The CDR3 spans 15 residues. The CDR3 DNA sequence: TGTGCCTGGAGTGTAGAGTTAGCGGGATGGAATACGCAGTATTTT. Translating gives CAWSVELAGWNTQYF.

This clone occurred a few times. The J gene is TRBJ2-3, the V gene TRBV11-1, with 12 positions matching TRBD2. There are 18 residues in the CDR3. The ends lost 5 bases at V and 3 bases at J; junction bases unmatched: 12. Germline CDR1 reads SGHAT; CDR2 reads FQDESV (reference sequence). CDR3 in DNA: TGTGCCAGCAGCCTCGGACTAGCGGGGACGCACGGGACAGATACGCAGTATTTT. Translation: CASSLGLAGTHGTDTQYF.

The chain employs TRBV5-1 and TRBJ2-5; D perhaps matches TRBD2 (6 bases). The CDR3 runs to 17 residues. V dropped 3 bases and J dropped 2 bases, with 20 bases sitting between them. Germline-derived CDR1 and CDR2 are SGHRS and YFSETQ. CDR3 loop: CASSSTPSGTLQETQYF. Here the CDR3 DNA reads TGCGCCAGCAGCTCAACTCCTTCCGGGACTCTACAAGAGACCCAGTACTTC.

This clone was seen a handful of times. The CDR3 spells CAWGTGGPYSNQPQHF. The CDR3 DNA sequence: TGTGCCTGGGGGACAGGGGGTCCCTATAGCAATCAGCCCCAGCATTTT. The chain carries TRBV30 and TRBJ1-5; TRBD1 matches at 11 bases. This CDR3 has 16 amino acids. Germline values: CDR1 GTSNPN, CDR2 SVGIG (reference sequence). J lost 0 bases, V lost 5 bases, and 6 bases had no gene match.

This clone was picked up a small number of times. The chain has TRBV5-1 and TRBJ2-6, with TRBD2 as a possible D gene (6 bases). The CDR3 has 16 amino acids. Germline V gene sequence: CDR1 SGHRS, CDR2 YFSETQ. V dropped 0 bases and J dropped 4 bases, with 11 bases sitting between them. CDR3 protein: CASSLDAGSGANVLTF. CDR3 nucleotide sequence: TGCGCCAGCAGCTTGGATGCGGGATCCGGGGCCAACGTCCTGACTTTC.

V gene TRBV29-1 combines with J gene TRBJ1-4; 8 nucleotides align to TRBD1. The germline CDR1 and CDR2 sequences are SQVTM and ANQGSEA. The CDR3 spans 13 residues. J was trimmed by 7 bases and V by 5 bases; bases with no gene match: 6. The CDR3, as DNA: TGCAGCGTTTCAGGGGGCTTTAGTGAAAAACTGTTTTTT. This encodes CSVSGGFSEKLFF.

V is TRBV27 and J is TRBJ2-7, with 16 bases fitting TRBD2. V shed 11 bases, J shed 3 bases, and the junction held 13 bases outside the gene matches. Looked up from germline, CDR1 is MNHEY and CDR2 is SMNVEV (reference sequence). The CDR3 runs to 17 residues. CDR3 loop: CAPQGLAGGSQRYEQYF. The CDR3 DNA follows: TGTGCCCCTCAGGGACTAGCGGGAGGGTCGCAACGCTACGAGCAGTACTTC.

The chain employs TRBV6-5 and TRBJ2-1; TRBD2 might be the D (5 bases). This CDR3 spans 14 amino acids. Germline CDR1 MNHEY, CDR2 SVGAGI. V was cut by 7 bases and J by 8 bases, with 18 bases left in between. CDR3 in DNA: TGTGCCAGCACCGGACTTCGGAGTCGGGATGAGCAGTTCTTC. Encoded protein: CASTGLRSRDEQFF.

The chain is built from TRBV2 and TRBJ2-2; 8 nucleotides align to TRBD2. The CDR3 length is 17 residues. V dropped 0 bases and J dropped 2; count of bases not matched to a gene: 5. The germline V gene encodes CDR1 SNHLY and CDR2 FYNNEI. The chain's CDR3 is CASSEAGLGVNTGELFF. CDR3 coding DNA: TGTGCCAGCAGTGAAGCGGGACTAGGGGTTAACACCGGGGAGCTGTTTTTT.

This CDR3 is CASSFGAGGPANEKLFF. DNA for the CDR3: TGTGCCAGCAGCTTTGGGGCAGGGGGACCCGCTAATGAAAAACTGTTTTTT. The rearrangement joins TRBV7-9 to TRBJ1-4; the match to TRBD1 covers 7 bases. The CDR3 runs to 17 residues. CDR1 is SEHNR, CDR2 FQNEAQ, per germline (reference sequence). V lost 3 bases to trimming and J lost 3 bases; unmatched junction nucleotides: 10.

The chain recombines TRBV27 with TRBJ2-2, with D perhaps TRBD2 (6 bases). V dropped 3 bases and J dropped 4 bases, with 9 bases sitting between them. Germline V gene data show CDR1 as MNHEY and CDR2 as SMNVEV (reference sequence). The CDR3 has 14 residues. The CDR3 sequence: CASSFRRATGELFF. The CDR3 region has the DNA TGTGCCAGCAGTTTTAGGAGGGCCACCGGGGAGCTGTTTTTT.

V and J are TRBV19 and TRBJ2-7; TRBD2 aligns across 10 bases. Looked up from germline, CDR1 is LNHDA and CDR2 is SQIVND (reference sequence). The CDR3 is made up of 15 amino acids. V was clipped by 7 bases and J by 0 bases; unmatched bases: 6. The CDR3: CASTSPSGSSYEQYF. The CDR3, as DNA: TGTGCCAGTACCAGCCCTAGCGGGAGCTCCTACGAGCAGTACTTC.

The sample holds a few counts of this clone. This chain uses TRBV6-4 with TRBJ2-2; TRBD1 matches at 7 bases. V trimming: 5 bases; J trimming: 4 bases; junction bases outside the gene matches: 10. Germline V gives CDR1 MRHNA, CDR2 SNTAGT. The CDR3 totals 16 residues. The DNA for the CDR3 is TGTGCCAGCAGTTTCCTTCACAGGGGATCCACCGGGGAGCTGTTTTTT. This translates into CASSFLHRGSTGELFF.

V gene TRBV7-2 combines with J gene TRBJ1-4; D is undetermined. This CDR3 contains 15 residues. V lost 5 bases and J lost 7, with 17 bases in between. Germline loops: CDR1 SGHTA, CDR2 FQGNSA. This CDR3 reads CASSAYGVAAEKLFF. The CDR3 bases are TGTGCCAGCAGCGCGTACGGGGTGGCAGCTGAAAAACTGTTTTTT.

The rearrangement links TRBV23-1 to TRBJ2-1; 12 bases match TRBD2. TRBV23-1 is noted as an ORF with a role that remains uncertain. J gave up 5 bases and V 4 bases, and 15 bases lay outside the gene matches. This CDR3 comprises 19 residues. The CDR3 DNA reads TGCGCCAGCAGTCCTGACGTCCGACTAGCGGGAGTAATCGACAATGAGCAGTTCTTC. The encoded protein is CASSPDVRLAGVIDNEQFF.

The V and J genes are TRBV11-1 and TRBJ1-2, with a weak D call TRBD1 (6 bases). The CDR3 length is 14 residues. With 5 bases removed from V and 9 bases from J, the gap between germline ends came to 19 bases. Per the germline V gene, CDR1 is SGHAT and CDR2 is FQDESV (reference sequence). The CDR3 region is CASSPDRTGGRYTF. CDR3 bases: TGTGCCAGCAGCCCAGACAGGACCGGTGGACGCTACACCTTC.

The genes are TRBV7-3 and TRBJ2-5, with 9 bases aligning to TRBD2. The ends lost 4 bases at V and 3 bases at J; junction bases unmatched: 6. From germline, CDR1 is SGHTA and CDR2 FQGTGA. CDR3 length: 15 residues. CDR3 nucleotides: TGTGCCAGCAGCTCGGCCGGGACTAGCAAAGAGACCCAGTACTTC. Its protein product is CASSSAGTSKETQYF. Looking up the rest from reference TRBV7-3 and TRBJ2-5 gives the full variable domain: GAGVSQTPSNKVTEKGKYVELRCDPISGHTALYWYRQSLGQGPEFLIYFQGTGAADDSGLPNDRFFAVRPEGSVSTLKIQRTERGDSAVYLCASSSAGTSKETQYFGPGTRLLVL.

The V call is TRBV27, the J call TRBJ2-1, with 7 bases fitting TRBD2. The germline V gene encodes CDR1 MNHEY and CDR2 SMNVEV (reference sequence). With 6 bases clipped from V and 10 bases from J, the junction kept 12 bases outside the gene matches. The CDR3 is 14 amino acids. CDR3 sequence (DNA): TGTGCCAGCAGGTGGGGGGGGTCCCCTGGCGAGCAGTTCTTC. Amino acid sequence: CASRWGGSPGEQFF.

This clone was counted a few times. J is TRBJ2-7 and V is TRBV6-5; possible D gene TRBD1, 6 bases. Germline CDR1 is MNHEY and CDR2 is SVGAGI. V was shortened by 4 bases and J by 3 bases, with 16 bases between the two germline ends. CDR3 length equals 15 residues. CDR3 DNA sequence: TGTGCCAGCAGTTTGGCAGGGGACCCCGGCTACGAGCAGTACTTC. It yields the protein CASSLAGDPGYEQYF.

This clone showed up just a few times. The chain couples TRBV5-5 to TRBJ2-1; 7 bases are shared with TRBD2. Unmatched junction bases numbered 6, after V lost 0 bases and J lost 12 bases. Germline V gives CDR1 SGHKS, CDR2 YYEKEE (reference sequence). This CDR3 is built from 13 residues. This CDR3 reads CASSLDGGLGQFF. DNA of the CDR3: TGTGCCAGCAGCTTGGACGGAGGACTAGGGCAGTTCTTC.

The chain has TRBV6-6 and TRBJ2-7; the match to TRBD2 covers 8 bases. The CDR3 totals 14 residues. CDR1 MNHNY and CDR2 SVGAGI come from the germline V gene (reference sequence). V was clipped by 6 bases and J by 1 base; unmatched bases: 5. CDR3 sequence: CASRSSGQSYEQYF. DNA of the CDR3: TGTGCCAGCAGATCTAGCGGGCAATCCTACGAGCAGTACTTC.

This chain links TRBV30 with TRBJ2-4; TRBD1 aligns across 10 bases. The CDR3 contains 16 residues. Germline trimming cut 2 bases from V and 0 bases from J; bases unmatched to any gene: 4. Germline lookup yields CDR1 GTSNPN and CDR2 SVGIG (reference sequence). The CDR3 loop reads CAWSKGQGIAKNIQYF. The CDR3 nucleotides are TGTGCCTGGAGTAAGGGACAGGGGATAGCCAAAAACATTCAGTACTTC.

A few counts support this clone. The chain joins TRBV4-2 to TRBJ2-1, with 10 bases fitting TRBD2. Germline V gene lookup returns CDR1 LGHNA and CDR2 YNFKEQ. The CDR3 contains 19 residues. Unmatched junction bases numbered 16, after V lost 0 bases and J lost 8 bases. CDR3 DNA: TGTGCCAGCAGCCAAGAACCCCTCGGTCTAGCGGGAGCGATCGATGAGCAGTTCTTC. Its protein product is CASSQEPLGLAGAIDEQFF.

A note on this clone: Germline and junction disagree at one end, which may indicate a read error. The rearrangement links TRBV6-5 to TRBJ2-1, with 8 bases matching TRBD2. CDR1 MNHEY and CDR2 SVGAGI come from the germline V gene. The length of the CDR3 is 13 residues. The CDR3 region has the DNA TGTGCCAGCAGTAACTCCCGGGAGGGGGAGCAGTTCTTC. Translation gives CASSNSREGEQFF.

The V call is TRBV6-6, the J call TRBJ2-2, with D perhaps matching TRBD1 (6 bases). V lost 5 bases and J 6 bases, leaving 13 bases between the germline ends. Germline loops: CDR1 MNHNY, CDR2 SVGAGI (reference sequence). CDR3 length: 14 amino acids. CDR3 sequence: CASSQQGGAGELFF. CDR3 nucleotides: TGTGCCAGCAGTCAACAGGGTGGCGCCGGGGAGCTGTTTTTT.

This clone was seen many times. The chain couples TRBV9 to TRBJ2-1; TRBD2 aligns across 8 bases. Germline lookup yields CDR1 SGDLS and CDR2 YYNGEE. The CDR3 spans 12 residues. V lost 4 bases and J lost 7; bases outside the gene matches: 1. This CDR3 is CASSPSGNEQFF. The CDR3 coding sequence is TGTGCCAGCAGCCCTAGCGGGAATGAGCAGTTCTTC.

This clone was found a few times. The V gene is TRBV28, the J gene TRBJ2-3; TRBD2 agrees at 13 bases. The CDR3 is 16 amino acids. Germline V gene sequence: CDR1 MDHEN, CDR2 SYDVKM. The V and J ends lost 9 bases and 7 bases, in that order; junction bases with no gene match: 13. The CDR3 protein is CASHHEGTSGIYTQYF. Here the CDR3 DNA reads TGTGCCAGTCATCACGAGGGGACTAGCGGGATATATACGCAGTATTTT.

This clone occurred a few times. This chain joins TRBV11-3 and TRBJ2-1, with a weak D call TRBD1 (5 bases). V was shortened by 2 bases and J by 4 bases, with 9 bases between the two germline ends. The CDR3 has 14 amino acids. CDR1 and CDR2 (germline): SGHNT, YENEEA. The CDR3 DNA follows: TGTGCCAGCAGCTTACAGGGTTTATACAATGAGCAGTTCTTC. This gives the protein CASSLQGLYNEQFF.

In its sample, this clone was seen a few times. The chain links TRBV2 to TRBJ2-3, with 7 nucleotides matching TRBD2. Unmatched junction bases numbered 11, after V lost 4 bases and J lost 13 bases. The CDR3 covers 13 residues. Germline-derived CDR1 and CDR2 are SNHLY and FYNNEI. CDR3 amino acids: CASSGLAGQLKYF. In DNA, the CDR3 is TGTGCCAGCAGTGGCTTAGCGGGCCAATTAAAGTATTTT.

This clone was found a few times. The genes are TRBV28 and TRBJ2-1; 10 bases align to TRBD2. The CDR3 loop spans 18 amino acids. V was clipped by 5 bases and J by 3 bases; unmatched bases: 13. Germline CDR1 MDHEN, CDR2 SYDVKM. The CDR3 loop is CASSPVRGLAGDYNEQFF. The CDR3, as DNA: TGTGCCAGCAGTCCCGTGAGAGGCCTAGCGGGAGACTACAATGAGCAGTTCTTC. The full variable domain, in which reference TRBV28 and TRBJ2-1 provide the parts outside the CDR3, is DVKVTQSSRYLVKRTGEKVFLECVQDMDHENMFWYRQDPGLGLRLIYFSYDVKMKEKGDIPEGYSVSREKKERFSLILESASTNQTSMYLCASSPVRGLAGDYNEQFFGPGTRLTVL.